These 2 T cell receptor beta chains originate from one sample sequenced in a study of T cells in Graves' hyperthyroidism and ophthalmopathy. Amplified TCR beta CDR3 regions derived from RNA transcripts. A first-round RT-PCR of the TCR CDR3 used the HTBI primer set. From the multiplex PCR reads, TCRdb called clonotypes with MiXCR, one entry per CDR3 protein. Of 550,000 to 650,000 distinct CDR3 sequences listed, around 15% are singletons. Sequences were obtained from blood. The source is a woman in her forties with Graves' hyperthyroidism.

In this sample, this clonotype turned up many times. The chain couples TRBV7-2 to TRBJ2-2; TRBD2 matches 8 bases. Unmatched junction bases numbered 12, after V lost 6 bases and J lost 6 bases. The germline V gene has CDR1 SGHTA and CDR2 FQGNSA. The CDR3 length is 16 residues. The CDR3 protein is CASSLLPGLGPGELFF. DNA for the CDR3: TGTGCCAGCAGTTTGCTACCGGGACTAGGGCCCGGGGAGCTGTTTTTT. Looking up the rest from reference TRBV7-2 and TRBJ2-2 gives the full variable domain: GAGVSQSPSNKVTEKGKDVELRCDPISGHTALYWYRQSLGQGLEFLIYFQGNSAPDKSGLPSDRFSAERTGGSVSTLTIQRTQQEDSAVYLCASSLLPGLGPGELFFGEGSRLTVL.

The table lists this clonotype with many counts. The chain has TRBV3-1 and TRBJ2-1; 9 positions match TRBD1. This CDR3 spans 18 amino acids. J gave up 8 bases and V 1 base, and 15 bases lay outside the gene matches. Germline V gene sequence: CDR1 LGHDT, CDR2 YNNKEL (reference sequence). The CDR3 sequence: CASSQANIFGTGIDEQFF. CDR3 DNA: TGTGCCAGCAGCCAAGCGAATATTTTCGGGACAGGGATCGATGAGCAGTTCTTC.